The clone carrying this T cell receptor (beta chain) has only a few counts. The target antigen is unknown. The source of the sample is a study of T cells in localized non-small cell lung cancer. The CDR3 is 14 residues long. Germline V gene lookup returns CDR1 ENHRY and CDR2 SYGVKD. Trimming stripped 6 bases from V and 8 bases from J, with 19 bases between. Data came from immunoSEQ multiplex PCR; TCRdb stores just in-frame clones and leaves some out. The repertoire holds approximately 11,000 clones, with 70% to 80% as singletons. General study results and limits: Adjacent lung had a median about 55 of the 100 largest tumor clones. Adjacent uninvolved lung tissue had the highest T cell clonality, exceeding tumor. Heterogeneity is still possible, as just one tumor region was sequenced.

This rearrangement joins TRBV10-3 to TRBJ1-2; a possible D gene is TRBD1 (6 bases). The TCR originated in a male donor older than 55 with stage I lung adenocarcinoma. Sequences were derived from peripheral blood, sampled before any cancer treatment. CDR3 sequence reads: CAISGGAPNKGYTF. The CDR3 nucleotides read TGTGCCATCAGCGGGGGGGCCCCTAATAAAGGCTACACCTTC.